The 4 T cell receptor beta chains presented below share a single source sample, sequenced in a study of T cells in Graves' hyperthyroidism and ophthalmopathy. TCR beta CDR3 regions were amplified from RNA transcripts. The HTBI primer set drove a first-round RT-PCR of the TCR CDR3. TCRdb re-derived calls from the multiplex PCR reads in MiXCR, one entry per CDR3 protein. The sample contains under 700,000 distinct CDR3 sequences, roughly 50% of which appear only once. Input material: peripheral blood or thyroid tissue (not recorded which). Receptor source: a woman aged 18-29 years with Graves' hyperthyroidism.

The rearrangement links TRBV7-9 to TRBJ2-7; D uncertain. The CDR3 loop spans 14 amino acids. The V end was cut by 1 base, the J end by 5 bases, with 12 bases between. Per the germline V gene, CDR1 is SEHNR and CDR2 is FQNEAQ (reference sequence). The DNA for the CDR3 is TGTGCCAGCAGCTTAGGGGGAAGTCGGGACGAGCAGTACTTC. This translates into CASSLGGSRDEQYF.

This clonotype was counted at least ten times. This sequence joins TRBV10-3 and TRBJ1-1; 9 bases line up with TRBD1. The CDR3 covers 16 residues. CDR1 and CDR2 (germline): ENHRY, SYGVKD. V trimming: 2 bases; J trimming: 3 bases; junction bases outside the gene matches: 7. The CDR3 bases are TGTGCCATCAGTGAGCCCGGGACAGGGACGGACACTGAAGCTTTCTTT. Protein product: CAISEPGTGTDTEAFF.

V usage is TRBV7-9 and J usage is TRBJ1-5; 7 nucleotides match TRBD1. With 6 bases clipped from V and 7 bases from J, the junction kept 15 bases outside the gene matches. Germline V gives CDR1 SEHNR, CDR2 FQNEAQ (reference sequence). The CDR3 extends over 16 amino acids. This CDR3 reads CASSIGDGAGGQPQHF. Here the CDR3 DNA reads TGTGCCAGCAGTATAGGGGACGGGGCAGGGGGGCAGCCCCAGCATTTT.

This clonotype showed up many times. The genes are TRBV7-9 and TRBJ2-7; the match to TRBD1 covers 9 bases. CDR1 SEHNR and CDR2 FQNEAQ come from the germline V gene (reference sequence). The V gene end was trimmed by 5 bases and the J gene end by 1 base; junction bases not matched to a gene: 6. The CDR3 is 15 amino acids. CDR3 sequence: CASSEPGQGSYEQYF. The CDR3 DNA reads as TGTGCCAGCAGCGAGCCGGGACAGGGTTCCTACGAGCAGTACTTC.